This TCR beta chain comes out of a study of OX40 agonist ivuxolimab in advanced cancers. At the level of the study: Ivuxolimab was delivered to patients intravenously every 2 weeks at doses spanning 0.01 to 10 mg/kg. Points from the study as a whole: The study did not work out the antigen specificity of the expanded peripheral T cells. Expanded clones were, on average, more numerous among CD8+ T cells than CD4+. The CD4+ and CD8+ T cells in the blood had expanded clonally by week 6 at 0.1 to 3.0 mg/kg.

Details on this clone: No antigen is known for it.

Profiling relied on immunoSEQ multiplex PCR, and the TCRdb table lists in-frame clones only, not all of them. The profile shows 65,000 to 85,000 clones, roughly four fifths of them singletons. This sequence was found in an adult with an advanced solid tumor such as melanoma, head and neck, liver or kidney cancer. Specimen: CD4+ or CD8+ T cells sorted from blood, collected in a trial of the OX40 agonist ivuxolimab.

This CDR3 is CASSSPRQGPYEQYF. Written as DNA, the CDR3 is TGTGCCAGCAGCTCCCCTCGACAGGGGCCCTACGAGCAGTACTTC. This rearrangement joins TRBV7-6 to TRBJ2-7, with TRBD1 matching 8 bases. V dropped 4 bases and J dropped 2; count of bases not matched to a gene: 7. Germline loops: CDR1 SGHVS, CDR2 FNYEAQ. The CDR3 loop spans 15 amino acids.